This T cell receptor (beta chain) was found in a study of blood T cell repertoires in COVID-19. Only one count was recorded for this clone. Method: immunoSEQ multiplex PCR; TCRdb's copy keeps in-frame clones and lacks some. The table lists about 59,000 clones, 87% of them singletons, with roughly 6.7% in the top ten. Per germline, CDR1 SGHDT and CDR2 YYEEEE. This CDR3 contains 15 residues. After removal of 4 bases from V and 0 bases from J, the junction contained 6 bases not matched to a gene. The material sequenced was peripheral blood. The clonotype originates from a man aged 60 to 69 with active or convalescent COVID-19. V and J are TRBV5-6 and TRBJ2-7; TRBD1 agrees at 8 bases. The CDR3 sequence is CASSLTGADSYEQYF. DNA for the CDR3: TGTGCCAGCAGCCTGACAGGGGCCGACTCCTACGAGCAGTACTTC.